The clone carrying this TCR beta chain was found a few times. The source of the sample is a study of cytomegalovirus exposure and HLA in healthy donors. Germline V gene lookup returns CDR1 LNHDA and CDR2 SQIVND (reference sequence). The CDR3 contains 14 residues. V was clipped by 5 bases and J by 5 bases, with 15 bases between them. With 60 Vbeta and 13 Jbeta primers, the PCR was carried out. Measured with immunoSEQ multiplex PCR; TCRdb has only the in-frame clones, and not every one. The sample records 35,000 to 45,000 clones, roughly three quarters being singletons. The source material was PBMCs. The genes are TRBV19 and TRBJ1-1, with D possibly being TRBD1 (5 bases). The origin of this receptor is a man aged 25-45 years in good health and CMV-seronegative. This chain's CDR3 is CASSPRLRGTEAFF. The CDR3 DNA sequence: TGTGCCAGTAGTCCCCGACTGCGGGGGACTGAAGCTTTCTTT. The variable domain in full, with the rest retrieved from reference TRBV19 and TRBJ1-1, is DGGITQSPKYLFRKEGQNVTLSCEQNLNHDAMYWYRQDPGQGLRLIYYSQIVNDFQKGDIAEGYSVSREKKESFPLTVTSAQKNPTAFYLCASSPRLRGTEAFFGQGTRLTVV.